The rows below give T cell receptor beta chains drawn from one sample of a study of response to subunit inactivated influenza vaccine. Using its own MiXCR run on the RT-PCR reads, TCRdb lists one record per CDR3 protein. The sample records hundreds of thousands of distinct CDR3 sequences, approximately 15% being singletons. Sequenced here: PBMCs from blood, sampled around 14 days before vaccination. Every receptor here comes from a man in his fifties or sixties who received an inactivated influenza vaccine. Each CDR3 is given with its conserved first and last residue. The D gene is left open where the match is weak. Clone size is given for some rows only: seen once, a few or many times, or a class if the clone is expanded.

v_call,d_call,j_call,clone_size,cdr3_aa,cdr3_nt
TRBV24-1,TRBD1,TRBJ2-7,NA,CATSETGQGVYEQYF,TGTGCCACCAGTGAAACGGGACAGGGGGTCTACGAGCAGTACTTC
TRBV7-2,NA,TRBJ1-2,NA,CASSLAPVGGYGYTF,TGTGCCAGCAGCTTAGCCCCAGTAGGTGGCTATGGCTACACCTTC
TRBV5-1,TRBD1,TRBJ1-1,many,CASSWGQGNTEAFF,TGTGCCAGCAGCTGGGGACAGGGTAACACTGAAGCTTTCTTT
TRBV15,NA,TRBJ1-4,many,CATGLPNEKLFF,TGTGCCACGGGATTACCTAATGAAAAACTGTTTTTT
TRBV6-1,NA,TRBJ1-6,NA,CASTNGQGRSPLHF,TGTGCCAGCACTAACGGGCAGGGTAGATCACCCCTCCACTTT
TRBV4-3,NA,TRBJ2-7,NA,CASSQDRRYEQYF,TGCGCCAGCAGCCAAGATAGGCGCTACGAGCAGTACTTC
TRBV30,NA,TRBJ1-6,few,CAWSDRPNSPLHF,TGTGCCTGGAGCGACAGGCCTAATTCACCCCTCCACTTT
TRBV5-6,NA,TRBJ2-7,NA,CASSQTGTTYEQYF,TGTGCCAGCAGTCAAACCGGGACAACCTACGAGCAGTACTTC
TRBV5-6,NA,TRBJ1-2,once,CASSLMGGPYGYTF,TGTGCCAGCAGCTTGATGGGGGGACCCTATGGCTACACCTTC
TRBV20-1,NA,TRBJ1-1,NA,CSASGGAGTEAFF,TGCAGTGCTAGTGGGGGCGCGGGGACTGAAGCTTTCTTT
TRBV7-2,NA,TRBJ2-7,few,CASSLVLWDYEQYF,TGTGCCAGCAGCTTAGTTCTCTGGGACTACGAGCAGTACTTC
TRBV19,NA,TRBJ1-2,NA,CASRNRNAANYGYTF,TGTGCCAGTAGGAACAGGAACGCAGCTAACTATGGCTACACCTTC
TRBV20-1,NA,TRBJ2-6,NA,CSARDINGANVLTF,TGCAGTGCTAGAGACATCAATGGGGCCAACGTCCTGACTTTC
TRBV6-2/TRBV6-3,TRBD1,TRBJ1-2,few,CATGDRQADGYTF,TGTGCCACCGGGGACAGGCAGGCGGATGGCTACACCTTC
TRBV5-1,NA,TRBJ2-7,NA,CASSSGPGGYEQYF,TGCGCCAGCAGCTCAGGACCCGGCGGCTACGAGCAGTACTTC
TRBV5-4,NA,TRBJ2-5,many,CASSFSQETQYF,TGTGCCAGCAGCTTTTCCCAAGAGACCCAGTACTTC
TRBV2,TRBD2,TRBJ2-1,many,CASTGLAVTSYNEQFF,TGTGCCAGCACTGGGCTAGCGGTCACCTCCTACAATGAGCAGTTCTTC
TRBV4-3,NA,TRBJ1-5,few,CASSPQRGVSNQPQHF,TGCGCCAGCAGCCCGCAGCGGGGGGTTAGCAATCAGCCCCAGCATTTT
TRBV6-1,NA,TRBJ2-1,few,CASSWELSLNEQFF,TGTGCCAGCAGCTGGGAACTCAGCCTCAATGAGCAGTTCTTC
TRBV7-9,TRBD1,TRBJ2-7,few,CASSLPGTEGREQYF,TGTGCCAGCAGCTTACCAGGGACAGAGGGCCGGGAGCAGTACTTC
TRBV6-1,TRBD2,TRBJ2-3,few,CASSRTGLAGGPGTDTQYF,TGTGCCAGCAGTCGTACGGGACTAGCGGGAGGGCCCGGCACAGATACGCAGTATTTT
TRBV20-1,TRBD2,TRBJ2-3,NA,CSALTSGGAGTQYF,TGCAGTGCCTTGACTAGCGGGGGGGCGGGTACGCAGTATTTT
TRBV29-1,NA,TRBJ2-7,NA,CSVEERYEQYF,TGCAGCGTTGAGGAGCGATACGAGCAGTACTTC
TRBV5-4,NA,TRBJ2-1,few,CASSSRLTSSSYNEQFF,TGTGCCAGCAGCTCACGACTAACCTCAAGCTCCTACAATGAGCAGTTCTTC
TRBV10-3,NA,TRBJ2-5,NA,CAISESSRRAHQETQYF,TGTGCCATCAGTGAGTCGAGCCGGCGGGCACACCAAGAGACCCAGTACTTC
TRBV20-1,NA,TRBJ1-6,many,CSASTHSPLHF,TGCAGTGCTTCGACACATTCACCCCTCCACTTT
TRBV28,TRBD1,TRBJ2-3,NA,CASHWGQGADTQYF,TGTGCCAGCCACTGGGGACAGGGAGCAGATACGCAGTATTTT
TRBV28,NA,TRBJ2-7,few,CASSLQVYSYEQYF,TGTGCCAGCAGCCTCCAAGTCTACTCCTACGAGCAGTACTTC
TRBV12-3/TRBV12-4,TRBD1,TRBJ2-1,NA,CASSLTGGYGNEQFF,TGTGCCAGCAGTCTGACAGGGGGCTACGGGAATGAGCAGTTCTTC
TRBV27,TRBD1,TRBJ1-5,NA,CASSLRQGARGRNSQPQHF,TGTGCCAGCAGTTTACGACAGGGGGCGCGGGGGAGGAATTCTCAGCCCCAGCATTTT
TRBV7-9,NA,TRBJ2-7,NA,CASSLLGVLNEQYF,TGTGCCAGCAGCTTGTTAGGGGTTTTAAACGAGCAGTACTTC
TRBV9,NA,TRBJ1-2,few,CASSVGRGGEGYTF,TGTGCCAGCAGCGTAGGAAGGGGCGGCGAGGGCTACACCTTC
TRBV12-3/TRBV12-4,NA,TRBJ1-5,many,CASSTYSKPQHF,TGTGCCAGCAGTACGTACTCGAAGCCCCAGCATTTT
TRBV27,NA,TRBJ2-5,once,CASSLGKGVETQYF,TGTGCCAGCAGTTTGGGAAAGGGGGTGGAGACCCAGTACTTC
TRBV6-5,NA,TRBJ2-7,NA,CASSYDSLTYEQYF,TGTGCCAGCAGTTACGATAGTCTCACCTACGAGCAGTACTTC
TRBV5-1,TRBD1,TRBJ2-2,few,CASSLVVDRAAGELFF,TGCGCCAGCAGCTTGGTAGTGGACAGGGCCGCCGGGGAGCTGTTTTTT
TRBV12-3/TRBV12-4,TRBD2,TRBJ2-3,NA,CASSPWTSGGITDTQYF,TGTGCCAGCAGTCCTTGGACTAGCGGGGGGATCACAGATACGCAGTATTTT
TRBV7-3,NA,TRBJ2-7,few,CASSLFRPLLYF,TGTGCCAGCAGCTTATTCCGGCCCCTATTGTACTTC
TRBV20-1,TRBD2,TRBJ2-1,few,CSARVLAGEAYNEQFF,TGCAGTGCTAGAGTACTAGCGGGAGAGGCGTACAATGAGCAGTTCTTC
TRBV18,TRBD1,TRBJ1-4,few,CASSPRGRDEKLFF,TGTGCCAGCTCACCCAGGGGGCGCGATGAAAAACTGTTTTTT
TRBV11-2,NA,TRBJ2-7,NA,CASSFSFYEQYF,TGTGCCAGCAGCTTTAGTTTTTACGAGCAGTACTTC